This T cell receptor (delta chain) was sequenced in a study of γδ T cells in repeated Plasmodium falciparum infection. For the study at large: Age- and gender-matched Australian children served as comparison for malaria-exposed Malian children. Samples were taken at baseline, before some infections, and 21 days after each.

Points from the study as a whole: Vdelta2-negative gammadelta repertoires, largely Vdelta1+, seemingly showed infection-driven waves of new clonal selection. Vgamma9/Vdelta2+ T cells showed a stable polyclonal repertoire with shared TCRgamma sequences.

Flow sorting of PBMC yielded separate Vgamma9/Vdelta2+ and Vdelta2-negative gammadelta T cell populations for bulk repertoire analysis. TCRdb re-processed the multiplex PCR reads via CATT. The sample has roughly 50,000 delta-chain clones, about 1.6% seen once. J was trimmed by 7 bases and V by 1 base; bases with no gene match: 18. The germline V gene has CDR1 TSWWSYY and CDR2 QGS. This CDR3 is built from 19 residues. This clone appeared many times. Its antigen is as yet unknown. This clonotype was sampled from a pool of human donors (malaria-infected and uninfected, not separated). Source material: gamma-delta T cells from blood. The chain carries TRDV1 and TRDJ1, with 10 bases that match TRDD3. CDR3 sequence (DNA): TGTGCTCTTGGGGAACCCCGGCCTTCCCTACTGGGGGATCGTTTTAAACTCATCTTT. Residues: CALGEPRPSLLGDRFKLIF.